One and the same sample provided the 11 T cell receptor beta chains below, sequenced in a study of cytomegalovirus exposure and HLA in healthy donors. TCRdb's table, derived via immunoSEQ multiplex PCR, lists solely in-frame clones and lacks some. This sample yields a few hundred thousand clones, of which 90% are seen a single time; approximately 3.1% belongs to the top ten. Sequencing was done on a sample of PBMCs. These receptors came from a woman aged 30 to 39 in good health and CMV-seronegative.

The rearrangement uses TRBV6-5 and TRBJ2-5, with 7 bases fitting TRBD2. Per the germline V gene, CDR1 is MNHEY and CDR2 is SVGAGI. The CDR3 consists of 13 residues. With V trimmed by 8 bases and J by 5 bases, 8 bases remained unmatched. CDR3 bases: TGTGCCAGCCGAGGCGGGAGATCGGAGACCCAGTACTTC. Translation gives CASRGGRSETQYF.

The chain employs TRBV12-5 and TRBJ2-7; no clear D gene. The CDR3 sequence is 16 residues long. Deletions cut 1 base from V and 0 bases from J, with 13 bases between. Germline-derived CDR1 and CDR2 are LGHNT and FRNRAP. The CDR3 DNA is TGTGCTAGTGGTTTGGCGACTGTTTCCCCCTCCTACGAGCAGTACTTC. This sequence encodes CASGLATVSPSYEQYF.

V usage is TRBV5-4 and J usage is TRBJ1-1; D unresolved. With 0 bases removed from V and 2 bases from J, the gap between germline ends came to 5 bases. CDR1 and CDR2 (germline): SGHNT, YYREEE (reference sequence). The CDR3 consists of 13 residues. CDR3 loop: CASSLDDNTEAFF. CDR3 nucleotide sequence: TGTGCCAGCAGCTTGGACGACAACACTGAAGCTTTCTTT. The entire variable domain, with the rest obtained from reference TRBV5-4 and TRBJ1-1, is as follows: ETGVTQSPTHLIKTRGQQVTLRCSSQSGHNTVSWYQQALGQGPQFIFQYYREEENGRGNFPPRFSGLQFPNYSSELNVNALELDDSALYLCASSLDDNTEAFFGQGTRLTVV.

The sample holds one count of this clone. This rearrangement joins TRBV6-1 to TRBJ2-6; D uncertain. The CDR3 runs 15 residues. CDR1 and CDR2 (germline): MNHNS, SASEGT. With 3 bases removed from V and 2 bases from J, the gap between germline ends came to 8 bases. CDR3 residues: CASSDVGTGANVLTF. In DNA form, the CDR3 reads TGTGCCAGCAGTGATGTGGGGACTGGGGCCAACGTCCTGACTTTC.

This sequence joins TRBV6-1 and TRBJ2-5; D is possibly TRBD1 (6 bases). The CDR3 runs 15 residues. Germline-derived CDR1 and CDR2 are MNHNS and SASEGT. Trimming removed 5 bases at V and 4 bases at J, with 17 bases between. CDR3 nucleotides: TGTGCCAGCAGTCATACAGGGTCTACAGGAGAGACCCAGTACTTC. This sequence encodes CASSHTGSTGETQYF.

This clone was picked up one time. The V call is TRBV2, the J call TRBJ2-3; D not certain. The CDR3 extends over 13 amino acids. The germline V and J ends were trimmed by 5 bases and 4 bases, with 10 bases remaining between them. Per the germline V gene, CDR1 is SNHLY and CDR2 is FYNNEI. CDR3 DNA sequence: TGTGCCAGCAGTACGGCGGTTCCAGATACGCAGTATTTT. Its translation: CASSTAVPDTQYF. Full variable domain (remainder filled in from reference TRBV2 and TRBJ2-3): EPEVTQTPSHQVTQMGQEVILRCVPISNHLYFYWYRQILGQKVEFLVSFYNNEISEKSEIFDDQFSVERPDGSNFTLKIRSTKLEDSAMYFCASSTAVPDTQYFGPGTRLTVL.

The rearrangement joins TRBV7-8 to TRBJ2-1; D is perhaps TRBD1 (5 bases). V lost 2 bases and J lost 7, with 15 bases in between. Per the germline V gene, CDR1 is SGHVS and CDR2 is FQNEAQ. This CDR3 contains 15 residues. The CDR3 nucleotides are TGTGCCAGCAGCTTACAGGGCTTCGGTTCGAATGAGCAGTTCTTC. This encodes CASSLQGFGSNEQFF.

This rearrangement joins TRBV13 to TRBJ1-1; 7 nucleotides line up with TRBD1. The CDR3 covers 14 residues. The junction had 5 bases not matched to a gene; V was cut back by 4 bases and J by 3 bases. Germline loops: CDR1 PRHDT, CDR2 FYEKMQ (reference sequence). CDR3 region: CASSSRQGDTEAFF. CDR3 in DNA: TGTGCCAGCAGCTCACGACAGGGTGACACTGAAGCTTTCTTT.

The chain joins TRBV28 to TRBJ1-2, with D tentatively TRBD1 (6 bases). The CDR3 covers 15 residues. The V and J ends lost 5 bases and 2 bases respectively, with 15 bases between them. The germline V gene encodes CDR1 MDHEN and CDR2 SYDVKM. CDR3 in amino acids: CASSPRGAGNYGYTF. The CDR3 DNA reads TGTGCCAGCAGTCCGAGGGGGGCCGGAAACTATGGCTACACCTTC.

V and J are TRBV21-1 and TRBJ2-7; TRBD2, the table's D call, lacks a check against the DNA. TRBV21-1 is a pseudogene locus. The CDR3 has 17 amino acids. This chain's CDR3 is CASSEPPAGGASFEQYF. The CDR3 DNA follows: TGTGCCAGCAGCGAACCCCCCGCGGGGGGGGCCTCTTTCGAGCAGTACTTC.

V usage is TRBV25-1 and J usage is TRBJ2-2; unclear D gene. CDR1 is MGHDK, CDR2 SYGVNS, per germline. CDR3 length equals 18 residues. Trimming left V 4 bases short and J 1 base short, with 19 bases between. CDR3 nucleotides: TGTGCCAGCAGTGCCTCGAGCTGGAGCGAGGAGAACACCGGGGAGCTGTTTTTT. It yields the protein CASSASSWSEENTGELFF. Full variable domain (outside the CDR3, taken from reference TRBV25-1 and TRBJ2-2): EADIYQTPRYLVIGTGKKITLECSQTMGHDKMYWYQQDPGMELHLIHYSYGVNSTEKGDLSSESTVSRIRTEHFPLTLESARPSHTSQYLCASSASSWSEENTGELFFGEGSRLTVL.